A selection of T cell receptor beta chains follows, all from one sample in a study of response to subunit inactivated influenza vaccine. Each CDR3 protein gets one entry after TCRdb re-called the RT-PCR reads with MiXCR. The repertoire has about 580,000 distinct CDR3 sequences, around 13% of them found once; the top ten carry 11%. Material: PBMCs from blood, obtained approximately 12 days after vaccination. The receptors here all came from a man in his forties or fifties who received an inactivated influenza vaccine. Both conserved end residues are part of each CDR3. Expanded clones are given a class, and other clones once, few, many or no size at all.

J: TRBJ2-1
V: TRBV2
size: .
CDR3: CASWLNGDEQFF

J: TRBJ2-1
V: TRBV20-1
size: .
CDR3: CSARVFVSRRYNEQFF

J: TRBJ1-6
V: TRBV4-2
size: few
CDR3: CASKAASSYNSPLHF

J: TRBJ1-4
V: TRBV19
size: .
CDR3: CASSIGVASNEKLFF

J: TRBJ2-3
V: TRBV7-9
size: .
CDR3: CASSLGDGRNTDTQYF

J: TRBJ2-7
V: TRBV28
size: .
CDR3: CASSFDGSFYEQYF

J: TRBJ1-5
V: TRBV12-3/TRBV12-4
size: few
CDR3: CASRRTGGINQPQHF

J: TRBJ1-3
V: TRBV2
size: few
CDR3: CASMSNSGNTIYF

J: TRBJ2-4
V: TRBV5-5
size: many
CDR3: CASSPRTENIQYF

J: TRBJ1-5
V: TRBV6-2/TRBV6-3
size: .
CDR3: CASSYPLELTNQPQHF

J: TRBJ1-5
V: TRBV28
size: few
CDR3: CASSPPAYPEHF

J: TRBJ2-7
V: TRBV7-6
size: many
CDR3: CASSLLAGGSSYEQYF

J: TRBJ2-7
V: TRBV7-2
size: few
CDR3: CASSLAGRVDEQYF

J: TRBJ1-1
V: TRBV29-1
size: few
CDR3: CSAGTENTEAFF

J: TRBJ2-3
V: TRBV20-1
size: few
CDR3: CSARSLAGVTDTQYF

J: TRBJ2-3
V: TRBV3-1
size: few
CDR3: CASSQGLQGNTQYF

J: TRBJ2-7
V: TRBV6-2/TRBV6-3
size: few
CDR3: CASSFASGSSYEQYF

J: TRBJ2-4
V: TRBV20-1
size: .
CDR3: CSASSLAKNIQYF

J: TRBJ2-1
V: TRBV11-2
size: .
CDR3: CASRGFNRPDAGESYNEQFF

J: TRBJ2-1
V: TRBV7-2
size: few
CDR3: CASSWTGGGGNEQFF

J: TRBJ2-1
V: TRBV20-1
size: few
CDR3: CSARDLSFPYNEQFF

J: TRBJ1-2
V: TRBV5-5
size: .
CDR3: CASSFATLREGGYTF

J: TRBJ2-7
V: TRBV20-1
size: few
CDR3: CSAGIGEFGEQYF

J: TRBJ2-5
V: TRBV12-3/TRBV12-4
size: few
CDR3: CASSGLAGKQGTQYF

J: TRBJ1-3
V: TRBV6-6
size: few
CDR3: CASSPRVDTIYF

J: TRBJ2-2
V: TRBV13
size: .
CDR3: CASSLGGGSTGELFF

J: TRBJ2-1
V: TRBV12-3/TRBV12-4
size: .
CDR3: CASKLREGEQFF

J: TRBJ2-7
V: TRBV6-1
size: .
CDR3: CASRDGQGDYEQYF

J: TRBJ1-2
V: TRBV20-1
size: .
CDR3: CSAIRDGYGYTF

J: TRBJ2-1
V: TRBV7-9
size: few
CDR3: CASSFLRSYNEQFF

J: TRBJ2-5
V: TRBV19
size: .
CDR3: CASSIRGETQYF

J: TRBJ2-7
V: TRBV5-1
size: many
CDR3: CASRGANYEQYF

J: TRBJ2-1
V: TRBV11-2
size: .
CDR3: CASSLAGTGVYNEQFF

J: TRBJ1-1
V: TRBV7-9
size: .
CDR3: CASSPRTGTLNTEAFF

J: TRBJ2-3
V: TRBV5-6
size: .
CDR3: CASDGSTDTQYF

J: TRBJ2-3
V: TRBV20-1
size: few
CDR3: CSTPRTSGGPVGTDTQYF

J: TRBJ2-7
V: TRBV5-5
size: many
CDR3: CASSLTGDIEQYF

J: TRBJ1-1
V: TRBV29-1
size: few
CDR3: CSVREEKGAFF

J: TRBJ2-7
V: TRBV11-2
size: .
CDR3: CASSSPGQRFYEQYF

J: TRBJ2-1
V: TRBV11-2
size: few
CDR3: CAPRGRAPSYNEQFF

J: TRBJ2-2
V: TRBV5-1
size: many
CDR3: CASSWTSGGTGELFF

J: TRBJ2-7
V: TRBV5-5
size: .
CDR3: CASGLGRETYEQYF

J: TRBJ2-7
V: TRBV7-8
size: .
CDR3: CASRPGQRSYEQYF

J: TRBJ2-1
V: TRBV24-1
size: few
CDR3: CATSDLLLAPEQFF

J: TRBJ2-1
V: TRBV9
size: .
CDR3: CASSVAGLASNEQFF

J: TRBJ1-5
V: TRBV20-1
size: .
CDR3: CSASRQDNQPQHF

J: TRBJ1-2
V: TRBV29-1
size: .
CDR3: CSVNKQGDYGYTF

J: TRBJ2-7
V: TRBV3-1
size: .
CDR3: CASSQAEISYEQYF

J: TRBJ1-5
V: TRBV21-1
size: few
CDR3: CASSGTGASNQPQHF

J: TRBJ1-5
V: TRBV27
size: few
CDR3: CASRSLRVKVSQPQHF

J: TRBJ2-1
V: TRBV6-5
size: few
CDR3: CASSYSYTDALYEQFF

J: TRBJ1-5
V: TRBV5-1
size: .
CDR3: CASSQDSRNQPQHF

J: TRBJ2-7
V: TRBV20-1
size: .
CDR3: CSAAWEGYEQYF